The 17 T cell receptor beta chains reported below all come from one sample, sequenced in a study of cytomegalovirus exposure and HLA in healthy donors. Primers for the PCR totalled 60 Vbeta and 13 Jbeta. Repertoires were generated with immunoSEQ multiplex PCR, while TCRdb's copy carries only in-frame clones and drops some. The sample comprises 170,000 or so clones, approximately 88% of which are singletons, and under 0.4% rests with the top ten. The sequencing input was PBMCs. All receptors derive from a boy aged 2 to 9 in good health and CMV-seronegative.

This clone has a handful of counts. This CDR3 is CASSQKDGQDFYEQYF. The CDR3 DNA reads TGTGCCAGCAGCCAGAAGGACGGACAAGACTTCTACGAGCAGTACTTC. The J gene is TRBJ2-7, the V gene TRBV4-2; TRBD1 is a possible D gene (5 bases). Looked up from germline, CDR1 is LGHNA and CDR2 is YNFKEQ. Trimming took off 3 bases at V and 3 bases at J, with 18 bases between the two ends. This CDR3 has 16 amino acids.

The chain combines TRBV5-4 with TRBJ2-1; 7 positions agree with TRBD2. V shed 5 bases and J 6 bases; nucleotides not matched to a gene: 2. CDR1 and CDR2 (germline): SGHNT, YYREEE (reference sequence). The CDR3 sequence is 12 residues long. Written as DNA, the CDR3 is TGTGCCAGCAGTCAGCGGGGCAATGAGCAGTTCTTC. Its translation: CASSQRGNEQFF. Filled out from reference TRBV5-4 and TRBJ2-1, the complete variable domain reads ETGVTQSPTHLIKTRGQQVTLRCSSQSGHNTVSWYQQALGQGPQFIFQYYREEENGRGNFPPRFSGLQFPNYSSELNVNALELDDSALYLCASSQRGNEQFFGPGTRLTVL.

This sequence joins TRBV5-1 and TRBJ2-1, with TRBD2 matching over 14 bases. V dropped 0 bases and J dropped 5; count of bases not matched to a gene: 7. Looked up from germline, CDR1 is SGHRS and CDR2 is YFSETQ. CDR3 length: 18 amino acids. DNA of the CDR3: TGCGCCAGCAGCTTGGGGGGGACTAGCGGGAGTAAGGACAATGAGCAGTTCTTC. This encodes CASSLGGTSGSKDNEQFF.

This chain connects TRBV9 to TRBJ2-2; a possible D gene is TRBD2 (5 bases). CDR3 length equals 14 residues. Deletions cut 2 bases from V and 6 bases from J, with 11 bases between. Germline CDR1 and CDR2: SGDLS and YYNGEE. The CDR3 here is CASSVRPGAGELFF. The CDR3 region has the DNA TGTGCCAGCAGCGTCAGACCCGGGGCCGGGGAGCTGTTTTTT.

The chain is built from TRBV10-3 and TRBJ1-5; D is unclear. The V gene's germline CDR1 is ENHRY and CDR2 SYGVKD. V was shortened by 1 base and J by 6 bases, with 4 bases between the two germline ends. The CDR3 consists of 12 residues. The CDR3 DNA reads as TGTGCCATCAGTGAGTTGAGTCAGCCCCAGCATTTT. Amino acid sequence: CAISELSQPQHF.

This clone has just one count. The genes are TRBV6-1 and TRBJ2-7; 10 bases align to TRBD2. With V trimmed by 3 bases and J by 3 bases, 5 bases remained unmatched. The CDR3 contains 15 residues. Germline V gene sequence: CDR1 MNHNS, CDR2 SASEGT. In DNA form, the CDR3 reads TGTGCCAGCAGTGAGGCAGCGGGAGGGCTCTACGAGCAGTACTTC. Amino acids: CASSEAAGGLYEQYF.

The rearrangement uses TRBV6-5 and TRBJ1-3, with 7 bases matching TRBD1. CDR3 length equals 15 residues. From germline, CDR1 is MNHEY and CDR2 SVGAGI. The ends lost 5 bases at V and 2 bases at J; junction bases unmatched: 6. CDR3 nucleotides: TGTGCCAGCAGTCGAGACAGGGTGCCTGGAAACACCATATATTTT. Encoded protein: CASSRDRVPGNTIYF.

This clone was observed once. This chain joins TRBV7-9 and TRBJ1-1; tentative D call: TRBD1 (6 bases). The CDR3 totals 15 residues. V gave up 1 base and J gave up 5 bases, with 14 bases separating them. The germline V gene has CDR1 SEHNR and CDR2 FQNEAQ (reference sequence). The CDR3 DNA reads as TGTGCCAGCAGCTTAGGGGTAGGGGGGGATACTGAAGCTTTCTTT. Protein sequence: CASSLGVGGDTEAFF.

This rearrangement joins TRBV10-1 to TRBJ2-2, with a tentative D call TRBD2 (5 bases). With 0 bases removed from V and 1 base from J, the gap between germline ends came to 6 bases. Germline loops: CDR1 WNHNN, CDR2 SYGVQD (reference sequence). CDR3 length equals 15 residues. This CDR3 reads CASSESRGNTGELFF. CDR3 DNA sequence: TGCGCCAGCAGTGAGTCACGGGGGAACACCGGGGAGCTGTTTTTT.

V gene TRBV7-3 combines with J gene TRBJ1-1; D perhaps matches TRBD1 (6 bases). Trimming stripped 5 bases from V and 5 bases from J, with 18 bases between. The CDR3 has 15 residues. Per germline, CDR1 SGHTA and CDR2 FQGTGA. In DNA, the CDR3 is TGTGCCAGCAGCGAGCACGGGGGGCGAAATACTGAAGCTTTCTTT. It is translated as CASSEHGGRNTEAFF.

CDR3: CASSFGGASTDTQYF. The CDR3 DNA is TGTGCCAGCAGCTTTGGGGGCGCTAGCACAGATACGCAGTATTTT. This rearrangement joins TRBV7-9 to TRBJ2-3; weak D call: TRBD1 (6 bases). Between the trimmed V and J ends, which lost 3 bases and 0 bases, there was a span of 10 bases. The CDR3 contains 15 residues. Germline CDR1 SEHNR, CDR2 FQNEAQ (reference sequence).

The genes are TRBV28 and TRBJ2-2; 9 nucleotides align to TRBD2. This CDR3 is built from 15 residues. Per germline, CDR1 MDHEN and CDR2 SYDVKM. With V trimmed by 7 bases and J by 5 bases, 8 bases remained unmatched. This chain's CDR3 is CASNPAGGQTGELFF. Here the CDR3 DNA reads TGTGCCAGCAATCCAGCGGGAGGACAAACCGGGGAGCTGTTTTTT.

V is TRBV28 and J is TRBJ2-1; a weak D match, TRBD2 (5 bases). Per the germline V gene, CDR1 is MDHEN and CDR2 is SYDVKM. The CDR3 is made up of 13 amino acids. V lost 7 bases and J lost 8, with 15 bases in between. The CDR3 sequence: CASTVFGVDEQFF. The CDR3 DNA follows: TGTGCCAGCACCGTCTTCGGGGTTGATGAGCAGTTCTTC. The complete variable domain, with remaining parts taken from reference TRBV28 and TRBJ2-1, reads DVKVTQSSRYLVKRTGEKVFLECVQDMDHENMFWYRQDPGLGLRLIYFSYDVKMKEKGDIPEGYSVSREKKERFSLILESASTNQTSMYLCASTVFGVDEQFFGPGTRLTVL.

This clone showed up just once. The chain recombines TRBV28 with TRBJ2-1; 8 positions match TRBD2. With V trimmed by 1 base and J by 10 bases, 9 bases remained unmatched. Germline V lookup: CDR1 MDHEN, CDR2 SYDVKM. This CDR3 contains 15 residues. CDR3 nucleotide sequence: TGTGCCAGCAGTTTATATTCCGGGAGGGCCGAGGAGCAGTTCTTC. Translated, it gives CASSLYSGRAEEQFF. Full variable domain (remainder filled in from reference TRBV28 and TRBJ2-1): DVKVTQSSRYLVKRTGEKVFLECVQDMDHENMFWYRQDPGLGLRLIYFSYDVKMKEKGDIPEGYSVSREKKERFSLILESASTNQTSMYLCASSLYSGRAEEQFFGPGTRLTVL.

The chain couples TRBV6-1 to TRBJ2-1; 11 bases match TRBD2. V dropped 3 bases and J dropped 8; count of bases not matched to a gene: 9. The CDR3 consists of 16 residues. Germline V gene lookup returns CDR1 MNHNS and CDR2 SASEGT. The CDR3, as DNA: TGTGCCAGCAGTGACATAGCGGGAGGGGGGTGGGATGAGCAGTTCTTC. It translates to CASSDIAGGGWDEQFF.

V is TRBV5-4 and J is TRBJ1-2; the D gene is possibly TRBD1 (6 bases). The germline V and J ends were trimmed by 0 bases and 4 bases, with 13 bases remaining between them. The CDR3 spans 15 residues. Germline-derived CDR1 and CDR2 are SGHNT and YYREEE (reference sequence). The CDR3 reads CASSLAPRQVYGYTF. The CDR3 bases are TGTGCCAGCAGCTTGGCCCCGCGACAGGTCTATGGCTACACCTTC.

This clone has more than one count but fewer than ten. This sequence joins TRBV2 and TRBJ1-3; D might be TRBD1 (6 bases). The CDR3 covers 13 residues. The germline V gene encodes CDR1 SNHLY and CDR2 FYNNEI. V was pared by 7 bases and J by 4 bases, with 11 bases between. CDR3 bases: TGTGCCAGCAATCGGGACACAGGAAACACCATATATTTT. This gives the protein CASNRDTGNTIYF.